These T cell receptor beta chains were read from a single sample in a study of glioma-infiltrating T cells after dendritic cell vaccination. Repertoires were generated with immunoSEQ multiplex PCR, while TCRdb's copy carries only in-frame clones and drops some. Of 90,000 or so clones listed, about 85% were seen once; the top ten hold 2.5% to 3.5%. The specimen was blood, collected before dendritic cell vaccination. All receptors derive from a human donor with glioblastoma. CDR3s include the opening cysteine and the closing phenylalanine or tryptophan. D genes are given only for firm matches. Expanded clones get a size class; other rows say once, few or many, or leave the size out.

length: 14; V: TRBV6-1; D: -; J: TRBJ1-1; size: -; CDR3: CASSEEAGRTEAFF; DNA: TGTGCCAGCAGTGAAGAGGCAGGGAGGACTGAAGCTTTCTTT
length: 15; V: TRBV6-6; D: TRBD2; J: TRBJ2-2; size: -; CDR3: CASSYSGRKAGELFF; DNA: TGTGCCAGCTCATATAGCGGGAGAAAGGCCGGGGAGCTGTTTTTT
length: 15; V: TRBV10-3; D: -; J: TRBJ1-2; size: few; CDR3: CAISGASRSNYGYTF; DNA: TGTGCCATCAGTGGAGCAAGCAGGTCTAACTATGGCTACACCTTC
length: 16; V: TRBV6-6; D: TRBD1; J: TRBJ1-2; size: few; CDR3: CASSYGQGRANYGYTF; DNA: TGTGCCAGCAGTTACGGACAGGGGAGGGCTAACTATGGCTACACCTTC
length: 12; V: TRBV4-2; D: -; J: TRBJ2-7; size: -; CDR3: CASSLEGHEQYF; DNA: TGTGCCAGCAGCTTGGAGGGGCACGAGCAGTACTTC
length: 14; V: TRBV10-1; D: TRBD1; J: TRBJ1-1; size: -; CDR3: CASSSTGEVGEAFF; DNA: TGCGCCAGCAGTTCTACAGGGGAGGTGGGTGAAGCTTTCTTT
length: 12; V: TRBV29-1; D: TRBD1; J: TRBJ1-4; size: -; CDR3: CSAQGVNEKLFF; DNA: TGCAGCGCCCAGGGGGTAAATGAAAAACTGTTTTTT
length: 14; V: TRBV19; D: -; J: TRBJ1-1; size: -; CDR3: CASSKTGGWTEAFF; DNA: TGTGCCAGTTCCAAAACGGGGGGTTGGACTGAAGCTTTCTTT
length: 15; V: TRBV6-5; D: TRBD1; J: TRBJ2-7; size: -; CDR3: CATLRGTATTYEQYF; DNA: TGTGCCACCCTCAGGGGGACAGCAACCACCTACGAGCAGTACTTC
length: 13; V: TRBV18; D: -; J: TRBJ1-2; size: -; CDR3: CASSPPEGLRYTF; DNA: TGTGCCAGCTCACCACCCGAGGGCTTGAGGTACACCTTC
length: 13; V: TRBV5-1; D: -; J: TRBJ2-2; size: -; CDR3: CASASGNTGELFF; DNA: TGCGCCAGCGCCTCGGGGAACACCGGGGAGCTGTTTTTT
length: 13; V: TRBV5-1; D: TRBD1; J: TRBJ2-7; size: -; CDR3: CASSFNRGLEQYF; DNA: TGCGCCAGCAGCTTCAACAGGGGGCTCGAGCAGTACTTC
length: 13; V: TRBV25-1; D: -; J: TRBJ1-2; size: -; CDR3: CASSEYHTKGYTF; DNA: TGTGCCAGCAGTGAATATCACACAAAAGGCTACACCTTC
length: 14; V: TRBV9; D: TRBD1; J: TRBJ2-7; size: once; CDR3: CASSVDPRGREQYF; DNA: TGTGCCAGCAGCGTAGATCCAAGGGGGCGCGAGCAGTACTTC
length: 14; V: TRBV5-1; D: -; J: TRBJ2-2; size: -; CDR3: CASSLPRESGELFF; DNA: TGCGCCAGCAGCTTGCCCAGGGAATCCGGGGAGCTGTTTTTT
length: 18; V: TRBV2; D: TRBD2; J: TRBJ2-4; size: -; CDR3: CASSWTSGTQLAKNIQYF; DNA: TGTGCCAGCAGTTGGACTAGCGGGACCCAACTAGCCAAAAACATTCAGTACTTC
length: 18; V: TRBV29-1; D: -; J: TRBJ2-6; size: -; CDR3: CSVLGRGVMGSGANVLTF; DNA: TGCAGCGTTCTAGGCAGGGGGGTTATGGGCTCTGGGGCCAACGTCCTGACTTTC
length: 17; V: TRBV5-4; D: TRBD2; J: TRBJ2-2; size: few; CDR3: CASSSGLAGGIPGELFF; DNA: TGTGCCAGCAGCTCGGGACTAGCGGGGGGCATCCCCGGGGAGCTGTTTTTT
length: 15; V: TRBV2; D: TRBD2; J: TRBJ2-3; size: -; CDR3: CASSYGRDSTDTQYF; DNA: TGTGCCAGCAGTTACGGGAGGGATAGCACAGATACGCAGTATTTT
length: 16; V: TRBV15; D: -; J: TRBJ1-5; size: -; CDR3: CATSRDRERSNQPQHF; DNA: TGTGCCACCAGCAGAGATCGTGAGCGGAGCAATCAGCCCCAGCATTTT
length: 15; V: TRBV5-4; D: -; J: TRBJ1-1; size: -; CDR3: CASIPARGGYTEAFF; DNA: TGTGCCAGCATCCCTGCCCGGGGAGGGTACACTGAAGCTTTCTTT
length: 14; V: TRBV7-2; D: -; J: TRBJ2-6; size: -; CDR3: CAAGRPSGANVLTF; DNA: TGTGCCGCGGGCAGGCCCTCTGGGGCCAACGTCCTGACTTTC
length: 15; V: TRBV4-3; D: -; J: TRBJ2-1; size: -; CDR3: CASSQDLLQRNEQFF; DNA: TGCGCCAGCAGCCAAGATCTCCTGCAGCGCAATGAGCAGTTCTTC
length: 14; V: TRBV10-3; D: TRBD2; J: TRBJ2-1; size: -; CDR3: CAISEAGGLNEQFF; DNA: TGTGCCATCAGTGAGGCGGGAGGACTCAATGAGCAGTTCTTC
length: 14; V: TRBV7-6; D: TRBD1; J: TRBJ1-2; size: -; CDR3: CASSFGTGDYGYTF; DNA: TGTGCCAGCAGCTTCGGCACAGGGGACTATGGCTACACCTTC
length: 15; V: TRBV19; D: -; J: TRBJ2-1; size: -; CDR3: CASRGEPTTHNEQFF; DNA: TGTGCCAGTAGGGGAGAACCGACCACCCACAATGAGCAGTTCTTC
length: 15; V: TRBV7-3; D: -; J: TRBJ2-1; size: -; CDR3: CASSPLAKTYNEQFF; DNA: TGTGCCAGCAGCCCTCTGGCAAAGACCTACAATGAGCAGTTCTTC
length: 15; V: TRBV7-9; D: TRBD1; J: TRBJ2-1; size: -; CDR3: CASSPTGEIINEQFF; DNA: TGTGCCAGCAGTCCGACAGGGGAAATAATAAATGAGCAGTTCTTC
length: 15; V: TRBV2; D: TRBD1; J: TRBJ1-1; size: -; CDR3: CASNSGQGRRTEAFF; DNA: TGTGCCAGCAACTCTGGACAGGGGAGGCGAACTGAAGCTTTCTTT
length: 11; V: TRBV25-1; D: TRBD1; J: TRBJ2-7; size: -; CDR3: CASATGEKQYF; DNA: TGTGCCAGCGCCACAGGGGAAAAGCAGTACTTC
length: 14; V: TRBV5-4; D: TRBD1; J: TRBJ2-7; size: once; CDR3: CASSTGQERYEQYF; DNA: TGTGCCAGCAGCACCGGACAGGAGCGCTACGAGCAGTACTTC
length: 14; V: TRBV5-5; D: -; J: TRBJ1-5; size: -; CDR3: CASSLEPTNQPQHF; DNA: TGTGCCAGCAGCTTGGAACCGACTAATCAGCCCCAGCATTTT
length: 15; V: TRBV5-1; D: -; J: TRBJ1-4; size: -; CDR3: CASSAPDSRNEKLFF; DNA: TGCGCCAGCAGCGCCCCAGATTCCCGCAATGAAAAACTGTTTTTT